A single sample is the source of the 32 T cell receptor beta chains below, sequenced in a study of blood T cell repertoires in COVID-19. Clones were sequenced by immunoSEQ multiplex PCR, and TCRdb holds only the in-frame ones, with some missing. Found here are 90,000 to 150,000 clones, 80% to 90% of them singletons; the top ten hold around 30%. The sequenced sample consisted of peripheral blood. The receptors were gathered from a man between 65 and 85 years old with active or convalescent COVID-19.

This clone was detected only a few times. The chain joins TRBV5-1 to TRBJ1-6; D gene ambiguous. V was trimmed by 0 bases and J by 5 bases, leaving 15 bases between them. Germline V CDR1 and CDR2: SGHRS, YFSETQ. The CDR3 runs 17 residues. For the CDR3, the DNA is TGCGCCAGCAGCTTGGCTTACTACCGCCTAAATAATTCACCCCTCCACTTT. Translation gives CASSLAYYRLNNSPLHF.

This chain connects TRBV2 to TRBJ1-5; D unclear. This CDR3 spans 14 amino acids. Trimming took off 1 base at V and 0 bases at J, with 4 bases between the two ends. Germline V gene sequence: CDR1 SNHLY, CDR2 FYNNEI. CDR3 sequence (DNA): TGTGCCAGCAGTGAAGGCAGTAGCAATCAGCCCCAGCATTTT. This gives the protein CASSEGSSNQPQHF.

This clone has just one count. The chain has TRBV28 and TRBJ2-3; D gene uncertain. Germline V gene lookup returns CDR1 MDHEN and CDR2 SYDVKM. The V end was cut by 2 bases, the J end by 4 bases, with 4 bases between. This CDR3 has 12 residues. The CDR3 coding sequence is TGTGCCAGCAGTTTAGTAGCAGATACGCAGTATTTT. Amino acid sequence: CASSLVADTQYF.

The genes are TRBV28 and TRBJ1-5; D unclear. The germline CDR1 and CDR2 sequences are MDHEN and SYDVKM. Trimming pared 3 bases from V and 0 bases from J, leaving 6 bases between. The length of the CDR3 is 14 residues. The CDR3 DNA is TGTGCCAGCAGTTTTGACAATAGCAATCAGCCCCAGCATTTT. This encodes CASSFDNSNQPQHF.

This clone was seen a few times. This sequence joins TRBV11-3 and TRBJ2-1; D gene ambiguous. Germline CDR1 SGHNT, CDR2 YENEEA. The CDR3 runs 13 residues. The CDR3 here is CAGPPPRGNEQFF. CDR3 nucleotide sequence: TGTGCAGGTCCACCGCCGCGCGGCAATGAGCAGTTCTTC.

The rearrangement links TRBV27 to TRBJ2-6; D is uncertain. Per the germline V gene, CDR1 is MNHEY and CDR2 is SMNVEV (reference sequence). The CDR3 sequence is 15 residues long. The ends were cut back, 4 bases at V and 0 bases at J, with 7 bases in the middle. The CDR3 DNA reads as TGTGCCAGCAGTTCCCCGGGCTCTGGGGCCAACGTCCTGACTTTC. Its protein is CASSSPGSGANVLTF.

The chain joins TRBV6-5 to TRBJ1-6; 8 nucleotides align to TRBD1. Germline CDR1 MNHEY, CDR2 SVGAGI. With 5 bases clipped from V and 7 bases from J, the junction kept 7 bases outside the gene matches. The CDR3 is 15 residues long. CDR3 nucleotide sequence: TGTGCCAGCAGTCGGACAGGGCTTGACAATTCACCCCTCCACTTT. Translation: CASSRTGLDNSPLHF.

The chain has TRBV5-6 and TRBJ2-7; 10 bases line up with TRBD2. The J segment lost 2 bases and the V segment lost 3 bases, leaving 11 bases of the junction unmatched. The CDR3 is 17 amino acids. Germline V gene lookup returns CDR1 SGHDT and CDR2 YYEEEE. The CDR3 DNA sequence: TGTGCCAGCAGCTCCATCCAACTAGCGGGATGGACCTACGAGCAGTACTTC. This encodes CASSSIQLAGWTYEQYF.

The chain employs TRBV19 and TRBJ1-5; the D is unclear. The V end was cut by 5 bases, the J end by 7 bases, with 12 bases between. The CDR3 totals 13 residues. Per germline, CDR1 LNHDA and CDR2 SQIVND (reference sequence). The DNA for the CDR3 is TGTGCCAGTAGTTCCACGGCGGGGCAGCCCCAGCATTTT. Its protein product is CASSSTAGQPQHF.

The rearrangement joins TRBV11-2 to TRBJ1-6; no reliable D call. The CDR3 is 14 residues long. The V gene's germline CDR1 is SGHAT and CDR2 FQNNGV. V lost 1 base to trimming and J lost 11 bases, with 12 bases between them. The DNA for the CDR3 is TGTGCCAGCAGCTTAGTGGTCGGGGTGCCACCCCTCCACTTT. This gives the protein CASSLVVGVPPLHF.

The chain recombines TRBV2 with TRBJ1-2; D is possibly TRBD1 (5 bases). This CDR3 comprises 13 residues. The germline V and J ends were trimmed by 5 bases and 5 bases, with 12 bases remaining between them. Germline V CDR1 and CDR2: SNHLY, FYNNEI. The CDR3 loop is CASSLDKGYGYTF. The DNA for the CDR3 is TGTGCCAGCAGTCTGGACAAGGGATATGGCTACACCTTC.

V gene TRBV7-3 combines with J gene TRBJ1-2, with TRBD1 as a possible D gene (5 bases). The ends were cut back, 5 bases at V and 10 bases at J, with 17 bases in the middle. The CDR3 is made up of 13 amino acids. Germline loops: CDR1 SGHTA, CDR2 FQGTGA. The CDR3 DNA follows: TGTGCCAGCAGCCCAAGGCCGGGGGAGGTCTACACCTTC. Protein product: CASSPRPGEVYTF.

The chain recombines TRBV11-2 with TRBJ1-1; D gene uncertain. Trimming took 2 bases from V and 2 from J, leaving 12 bases between them. CDR3 length equals 15 residues. Per germline, CDR1 SGHAT and CDR2 FQNNGV. CDR3 residues: CASSLYGSDNTEAFF. Here the CDR3 DNA reads TGTGCCAGCAGCTTATACGGGTCAGACAACACTGAAGCTTTCTTT.

The chain has TRBV28 and TRBJ1-4; D unclear. V dropped 2 bases and J dropped 5 bases, with 9 bases sitting between them. Germline CDR1 MDHEN, CDR2 SYDVKM. The CDR3 consists of 14 residues. The CDR3 loop is CASSLGLPNEKLFF. The CDR3 region has the DNA TGTGCCAGCAGTTTAGGGCTGCCCAATGAAAAACTGTTTTTT.

The chain carries TRBV14 and TRBJ1-5, with D possibly matching TRBD1 (5 bases). Trimming removed 4 bases at V and 0 bases at J, with 13 bases between. Germline CDR1 and CDR2: SGHDN and FVKESK. The CDR3 contains 16 residues. The CDR3 region is CASSPTGGVSNQPQHF. The CDR3 DNA reads TGTGCCAGCAGCCCCACAGGTGGGGTTAGCAATCAGCCCCAGCATTTT.

This chain links TRBV7-9 with TRBJ1-1; no clear D gene. This CDR3 contains 13 residues. Trimming cost V 5 bases and J 1 base, with 8 bases left between them. The germline V gene has CDR1 SEHNR and CDR2 FQNEAQ (reference sequence). The CDR3 nucleotides are TGTGCCAGCAGCCTACAGCCGAACACTGAAGCTTTCTTT. It codes for CASSLQPNTEAFF.

J is TRBJ1-5 and V is TRBV28; 11 nucleotides match TRBD1. This CDR3 is built from 18 residues. In germline, CDR1 is MDHEN, CDR2 SYDVKM. Trimming cost V 4 bases and J 0 bases; bases outside gene matches: 8. CDR3 DNA: TGTGCCAGCAGTTCGTACGGACAGGGGGCGGATAGCAATCAGCCCCAGCATTTT. Its translation is CASSSYGQGADSNQPQHF.

The rearrangement joins TRBV30 to TRBJ1-2; D is uncertain. The CDR3 has 18 amino acids. Germline V CDR1 and CDR2: GTSNPN, SVGIG (reference sequence). The V gene lost 0 bases and the J gene lost 3 bases, with 23 bases spanning the gap. The CDR3 is CAWSVGRTSSSLYYGYTF. In nucleotides, the CDR3 is TGTGCCTGGAGTGTAGGGAGGACTTCCTCATCCCTCTACTATGGCTACACCTTC. Full variable domain (remainder filled in from reference TRBV30 and TRBJ1-2): SQTIHQWPATLVQPVGSPLSLECTVEGTSNPNLYWYRQAAGRGLQLLFYSVGIGQISSEVPQNLSASRPQDRQFILSSKKLLLSDSGFYLCAWSVGRTSSSLYYGYTFGSGTRLTVV.

The CDR3 sequence is CASSYRGNYNEQFF. CDR3 nucleotide sequence: TGTGCCAGCAGCTACCGCGGGAATTACAATGAGCAGTTCTTC. The V gene is TRBV3-1 (or the pseudogene TRBV3-2), the J gene TRBJ2-1, with TRBD2 as a possible D gene (6 bases). This CDR3 region has 14 residues. Trimming left V 5 bases short and J 4 bases short, with 12 bases between. Germline V gene sequence: CDR1 LGHDT, CDR2 YNNKEL (reference sequence).

The genes are TRBV5-8 and TRBJ2-3; tentatively, D is TRBD2 (5 bases). This CDR3 is built from 15 residues. Deletions cut 1 base from V and 0 bases from J, with 9 bases between. CDR1 and CDR2 from the germline V gene are SGHTS and YDEGEE. CDR3 amino acids: CASSLRRGSTDTQYF. The CDR3 DNA is TGTGCCAGCAGCTTGCGACGGGGAAGCACAGATACGCAGTATTTT.

The chain joins TRBV27 to TRBJ1-2; D is perhaps TRBD1 (5 bases). CDR3 length equals 15 residues. Germline-derived CDR1 and CDR2 are MNHEY and SMNVEV (reference sequence). The V end was cut by 5 bases, the J end by 1 base, with 14 bases between. The CDR3 protein is CASSPNPTVNYGYTF. As DNA, the CDR3 is TGTGCCAGCAGTCCCAACCCGACAGTTAACTATGGCTACACCTTC.

This chain uses TRBV3-1 (or the pseudogene TRBV3-2) with TRBJ2-5; tentative D call: TRBD2 (6 bases). V was trimmed by 1 base and J by 5 bases, leaving 20 bases between them. This CDR3 has 17 amino acids. The germline CDR1 and CDR2 sequences are LGHDT and YNNKEL (reference sequence). The DNA for the CDR3 is TGTGCCAGCAGCCAAGGTCTAGGCGGGGTACGAATGGAGACCCAGTACTTC. Protein sequence: CASSQGLGGVRMETQYF.

The V gene is TRBV6-1, the J gene TRBJ1-1; no clear D gene. Trimming shortened V by 1 base and J by 4 bases, and 7 bases separated the two germline ends. The germline V gene encodes CDR1 MNHNS and CDR2 SASEGT. The CDR3 loop spans 13 amino acids. DNA of the CDR3: TGTGCCAGCAGTGAAGTTCAGCGCACTGAAGCTTTCTTT. Its translation is CASSEVQRTEAFF.

The J gene is TRBJ2-4, the V gene TRBV5-1; 9 bases line up with TRBD2. The CDR3 contains 17 residues. The V and J ends lost 0 bases and 6 bases, in that order; junction bases with no gene match: 10. The germline gives CDR1 SGHRS, CDR2 YFSETQ. CDR3 protein: CASSLGLADVRANIQYF. The CDR3 region has the DNA TGCGCCAGCAGCTTGGGACTAGCGGATGTCCGCGCAAACATTCAGTACTTC.

This clone was recorded once. J is TRBJ2-1 and V is TRBV4-2; D possibly corresponds to TRBD2 (5 bases). The CDR3 has 15 residues. Trimming removed 0 bases from V and 5 bases from J, with 11 bases in between. CDR1 and CDR2 from the germline V gene are LGHNA and YNFKEQ. DNA for the CDR3: TGTGCCAGCAGCCAAGACGTTAGCGACCACAATGAGCAGTTCTTC. Protein sequence: CASSQDVSDHNEQFF.

The rearrangement joins TRBV5-4 to TRBJ2-6; 8 bases match TRBD1. V was pared by 5 bases and J by 1 base, with 2 bases of the junction left unmatched. The germline V gene encodes CDR1 SGHNT and CDR2 YYREEE (reference sequence). CDR3 size: 15 residues. The CDR3 nucleotides read TGTGCCAGCAGATGGACAGGGTCTGGGGCCAACGTCCTGACTTTC. Translated, it gives CASRWTGSGANVLTF. The full variable domain, in which reference TRBV5-4 and TRBJ2-6 provide the parts outside the CDR3, is ETGVTQSPTHLIKTRGQQVTLRCSSQSGHNTVSWYQQALGQGPQFIFQYYREEENGRGNFPPRFSGLQFPNYSSELNVNALELDDSALYLCASRWTGSGANVLTFGAGSRLTVL.

This clone has only one observation. The chain has TRBV4-1 and TRBJ1-6; possible D gene TRBD1, 5 bases. The V and J ends lost 3 bases and 8 bases respectively, with 11 bases between them. From germline, CDR1 is MGHRA and CDR2 YSYEKL. The CDR3 length is 14 residues. The CDR3 region is CASSQGGKDSPLHF. The CDR3 DNA follows: TGCGCCAGCAGCCAGGGGGGAAAAGATTCACCCCTCCACTTT.

The rearrangement joins TRBV5-1 to TRBJ1-1; 7 nucleotides agree with TRBD1. In germline, CDR1 is SGHRS, CDR2 YFSETQ. V gave up 4 bases and J gave up 8 bases; unmatched junction bases: 11. The CDR3 is 14 amino acids. The CDR3 loop reads CASSTLGQTGEAFF. The CDR3 DNA reads TGCGCCAGCAGCACCCTTGGGCAGACAGGGGAAGCTTTCTTT.

The rearrangement links TRBV6-5 to TRBJ1-6; 8 bases are a match to TRBD1. CDR3 length: 15 amino acids. The junction had 7 bases not matched to a gene; V was cut back by 2 bases and J by 10 bases. From germline, CDR1 is MNHEY and CDR2 SVGAGI. The CDR3 sequence: CASSYLRGLGSPLHF. CDR3 DNA sequence: TGTGCCAGCAGTTACCTCAGGGGGCTGGGATCACCCCTCCACTTT.

The chain is built from TRBV5-1 and TRBJ2-5, with D possibly matching TRBD1 (6 bases). The germline CDR1 and CDR2 sequences are SGHRS and YFSETQ. V was shortened by 1 base and J by 5 bases, with 15 bases between the two germline ends. The CDR3 runs 15 residues. In nucleotides, the CDR3 is TGCGCCAGCAGCTTGACTGGGGGCTTAGAGGAGACCCAGTACTTC. Its translation: CASSLTGGLEETQYF.

This clone appeared once. The chain carries TRBV19 and TRBJ1-4; weak D call: TRBD1 (5 bases). This CDR3 spans 13 amino acids. V lost 11 bases and J 4 bases, leaving 14 bases between the germline ends. Germline CDR1 reads LNHDA; CDR2 reads SQIVND (reference sequence). CDR3 amino acids: CACSRAINEKLFF. CDR3 sequence (DNA): TGTGCCTGCTCCAGGGCTATTAATGAAAAACTGTTTTTT.

V usage is TRBV6-6 and J usage is TRBJ2-2; D remains ambiguous. The CDR3 consists of 14 residues. Trimming shortened V by 3 bases and J by 1 base, and 6 bases separated the two germline ends. Germline CDR1 is MNHNY and CDR2 is SVGAGI (reference sequence). The CDR3 reads CASSYSQNTGELFF. For the CDR3, the DNA is TGTGCCAGCAGTTATTCCCAGAACACCGGGGAGCTGTTTTTT.